One and the same sample provided the 7 T cell receptor beta chains below, sequenced in a study of T cell repertoires in cytomegalovirus infection. The antigens these receptors bind are not known. TCRdb re-analysed the reads in MiXCR, keeping a single row per CDR3 protein. The sample lists about 20,000 distinct CDR3 sequences; approximately 39% were seen once. The starting material was CD8+ T cells from cultured PBMCs, obtained from culture after CMV antigen stimulation. Receptor source: a human donor in good health (CMV status not recorded). Some clones in this sample may be carry-over from other donors' samples.

This clonotype came up once. The genes are TRBV4-1 and TRBJ2-3; D ambiguous. The CDR3 spans 14 residues. The V gene lost 4 bases and the J gene lost 0 bases, with 8 bases spanning the gap. CDR1 and CDR2 (germline): MGHRA, YSYEKL. DNA for the CDR3: TGCGCCAGCAGCCCCGACGGGAGCACAGATACGCAGTATTTT. It codes for CASSPDGSTDTQYF.

The table lists this clonotype with a few counts. The chain carries TRBV19 and TRBJ2-2; unclear D gene. This CDR3 region has 12 residues. Germline CDR1 reads LNHDA; CDR2 reads SQIVND (reference sequence). V was pared by 5 bases and J by 6 bases, with 7 bases between. CDR3 DNA: TGTGCCAGTAGTTTACTGGCCGGGGAGCTGTTTTTT. Its translation is CASSLLAGELFF.

This clonotype has a handful of counts. The chain couples TRBV4-1 to TRBJ2-5, with D perhaps given as TRBD1 or TRBD2 (6 bases each). There are 14 residues in the CDR3. Trimming took 1 base from V and 3 from J, leaving 9 bases between them. From germline, CDR1 is MGHRA and CDR2 YSYEKL. CDR3 protein: CASSQGRGEETQYF. The CDR3 DNA reads TGCGCCAGCAGCCAAGGGAGGGGGGAAGAGACCCAGTACTTC.

This chain joins TRBV5-1 and TRBJ2-7; D call uncertain. Trimming stripped 2 bases from V and 2 bases from J, with 5 bases between. There are 12 residues in the CDR3. The V gene's germline CDR1 is SGHRS and CDR2 YFSETQ. CDR3 amino acids: CASSLRPYEQYF. CDR3 DNA: TGCGCCAGCAGCTTACGGCCCTACGAGCAGTACTTC. Combining the CDR3 with reference TRBV5-1 and TRBJ2-7 gives the whole variable domain KAGVTQTPRYLIKTRGQQVTLSCSPISGHRSVSWYQQTPGQGLQFLFEYFSETQRNKGNFPGRFSGRQFSNSRSEMNVSTLELGDSALYLCASSLRPYEQYFGPGTRLTVT.

This clonotype was seen more than once but under ten times. The chain links TRBV6-1 to TRBJ2-7; 7 nucleotides match TRBD2. The CDR3 sequence is 16 residues long. Losses at the gene ends were 6 bases for V and 3 bases for J; bases not matched to a gene: 14. The V gene's germline CDR1 is MNHNS and CDR2 SASEGT. This chain's CDR3 is CASRPPPGLLDYEQYF. The CDR3 DNA reads TGTGCCAGCAGGCCGCCACCGGGACTACTAGACTACGAGCAGTACTTC.

This chain links TRBV9 with TRBJ2-1; D unclear. Trimming took off 4 bases at V and 7 bases at J, with 21 bases between the two ends. This CDR3 contains 16 residues. Germline V lookup: CDR1 SGDLS, CDR2 YYNGEE. CDR3 sequence: CASSTKLGPPRNEQFF. Written as DNA, the CDR3 is TGTGCCAGCAGCACGAAATTGGGTCCCCCCCGAAATGAGCAGTTCTTC. The full variable domain, with the rest looked up from reference TRBV9 and TRBJ2-1, is DSGVTQTPKHLITATGQRVTLRCSPRSGDLSVYWYQQSLDQGLQFLIQYYNGEERAKGNILERFSAQQFPDLHSELNLSSLELGDSALYFCASSTKLGPPRNEQFFGPGTRLTVL.

There are a few counts of this clonotype. This sequence joins TRBV7-6 and TRBJ2-6; D is possibly TRBD1 or TRBD2 (5 bases each). V shed 5 bases and J shed 4 bases, with 15 bases lying between them. There are 16 residues in the CDR3. Germline V gene sequence: CDR1 SGHVS, CDR2 FNYEAQ. The CDR3 region is CASSRGDASGANVLTF. CDR3 bases: TGTGCCAGCAGCCGAGGGGACGCCTCCGGGGCCAACGTCCTGACTTTC.